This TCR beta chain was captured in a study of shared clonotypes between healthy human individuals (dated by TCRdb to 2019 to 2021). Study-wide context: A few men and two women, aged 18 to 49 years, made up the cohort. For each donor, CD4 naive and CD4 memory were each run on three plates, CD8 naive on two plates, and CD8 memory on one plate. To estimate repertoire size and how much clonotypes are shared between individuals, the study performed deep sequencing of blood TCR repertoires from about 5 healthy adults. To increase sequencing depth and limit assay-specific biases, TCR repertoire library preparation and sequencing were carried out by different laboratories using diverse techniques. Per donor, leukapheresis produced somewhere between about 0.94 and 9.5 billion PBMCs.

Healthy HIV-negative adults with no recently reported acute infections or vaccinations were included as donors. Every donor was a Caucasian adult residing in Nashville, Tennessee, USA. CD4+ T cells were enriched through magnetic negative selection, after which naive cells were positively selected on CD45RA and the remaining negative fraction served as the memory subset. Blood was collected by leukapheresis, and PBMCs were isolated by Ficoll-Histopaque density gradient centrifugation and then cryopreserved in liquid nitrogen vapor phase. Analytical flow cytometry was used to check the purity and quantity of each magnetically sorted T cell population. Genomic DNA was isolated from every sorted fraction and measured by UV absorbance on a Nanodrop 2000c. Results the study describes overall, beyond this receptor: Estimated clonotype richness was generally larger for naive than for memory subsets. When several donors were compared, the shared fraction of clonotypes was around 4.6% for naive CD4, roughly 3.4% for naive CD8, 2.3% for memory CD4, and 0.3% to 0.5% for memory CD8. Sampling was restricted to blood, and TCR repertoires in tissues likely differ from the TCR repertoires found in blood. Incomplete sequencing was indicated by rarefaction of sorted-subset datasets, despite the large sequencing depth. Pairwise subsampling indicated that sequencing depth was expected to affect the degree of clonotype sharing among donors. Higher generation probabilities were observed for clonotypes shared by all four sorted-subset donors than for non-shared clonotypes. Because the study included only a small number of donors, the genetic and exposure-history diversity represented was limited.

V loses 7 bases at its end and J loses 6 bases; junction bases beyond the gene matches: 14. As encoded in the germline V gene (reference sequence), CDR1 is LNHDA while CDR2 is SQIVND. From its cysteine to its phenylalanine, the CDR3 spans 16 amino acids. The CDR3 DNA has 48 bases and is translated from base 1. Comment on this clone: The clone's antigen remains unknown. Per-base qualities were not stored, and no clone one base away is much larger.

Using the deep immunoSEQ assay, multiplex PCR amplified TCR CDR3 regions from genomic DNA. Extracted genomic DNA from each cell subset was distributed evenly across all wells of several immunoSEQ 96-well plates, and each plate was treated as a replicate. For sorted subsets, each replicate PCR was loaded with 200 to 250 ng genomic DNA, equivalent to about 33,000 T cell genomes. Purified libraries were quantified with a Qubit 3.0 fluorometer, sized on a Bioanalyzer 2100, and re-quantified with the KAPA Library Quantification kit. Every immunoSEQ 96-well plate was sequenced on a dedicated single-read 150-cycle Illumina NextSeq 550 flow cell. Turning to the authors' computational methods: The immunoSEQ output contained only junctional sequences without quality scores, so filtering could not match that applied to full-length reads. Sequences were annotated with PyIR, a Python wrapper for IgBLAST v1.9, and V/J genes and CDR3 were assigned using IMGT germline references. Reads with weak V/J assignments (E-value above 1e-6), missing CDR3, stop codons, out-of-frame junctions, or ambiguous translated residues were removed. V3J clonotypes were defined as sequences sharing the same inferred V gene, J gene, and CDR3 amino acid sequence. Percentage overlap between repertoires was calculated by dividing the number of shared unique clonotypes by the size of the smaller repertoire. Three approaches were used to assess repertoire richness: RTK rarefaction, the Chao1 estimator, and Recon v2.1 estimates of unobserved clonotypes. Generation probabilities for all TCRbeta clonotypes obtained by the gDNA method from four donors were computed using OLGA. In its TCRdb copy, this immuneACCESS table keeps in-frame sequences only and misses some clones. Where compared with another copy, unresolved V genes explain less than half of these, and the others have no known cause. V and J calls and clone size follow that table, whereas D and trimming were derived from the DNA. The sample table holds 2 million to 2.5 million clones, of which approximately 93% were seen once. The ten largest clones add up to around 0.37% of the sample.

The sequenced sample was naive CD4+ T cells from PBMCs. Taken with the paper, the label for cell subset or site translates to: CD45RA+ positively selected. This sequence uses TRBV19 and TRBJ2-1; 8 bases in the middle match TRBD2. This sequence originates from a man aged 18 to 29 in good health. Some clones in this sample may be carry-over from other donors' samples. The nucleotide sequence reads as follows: TGTGCCAGTACCGCTCCCGGGACTAGGTTTGGCAATGAGCAGTTCTTC. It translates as CASTAPGTRFGNEQFF.